This T cell receptor (beta chain) emerged from a study of blood T cell repertoires in COVID-19. Patients at the Seattle site were enrolled during active infection and followed longitudinally. Germline CDR1 reads MNHEY; CDR2 reads SMNVEV (reference sequence). Deletions cut 6 bases from V and 0 bases from J, with 12 bases between. This CDR3 is built from 15 residues. Authors' analysis steps: The assay estimated nucleated cells by amplifying reference gene primers. The table came from immunoSEQ multiplex PCR; TCRdb's copy has only in-frame clones and leaves some out. V and J calls and clone size follow that table, whereas D and trimming were derived from the DNA. The sample records some 230,000 clones, approximately 85% being singletons. A few counts support this clone.

The chain employs TRBV27 and TRBJ2-4; possible D gene TRBD2, 6 bases. This receptor was taken from a woman older than 75 with COVID-19, enrolled during active disease. Sequencing was carried out using peripheral blood. The DNA for the CDR3 is TGTGCCAGCAGAGATCCGGGACTAGCCAAAAACATTCAGTACTTC. This codes for CASRDPGLAKNIQYF.